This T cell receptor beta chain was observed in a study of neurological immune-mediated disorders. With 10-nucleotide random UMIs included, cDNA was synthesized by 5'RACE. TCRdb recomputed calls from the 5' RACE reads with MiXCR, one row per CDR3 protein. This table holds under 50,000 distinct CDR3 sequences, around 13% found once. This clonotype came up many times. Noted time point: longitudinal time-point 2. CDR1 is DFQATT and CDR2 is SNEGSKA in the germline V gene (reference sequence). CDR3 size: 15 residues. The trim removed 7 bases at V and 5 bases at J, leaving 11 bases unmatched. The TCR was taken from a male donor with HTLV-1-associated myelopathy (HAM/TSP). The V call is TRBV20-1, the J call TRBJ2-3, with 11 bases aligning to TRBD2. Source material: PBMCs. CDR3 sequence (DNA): TGCAGTGTTCCCAATAGCGGGGGGGCCTTAGATACGCAGTATTTT. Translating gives CSVPNSGGALDTQYF.